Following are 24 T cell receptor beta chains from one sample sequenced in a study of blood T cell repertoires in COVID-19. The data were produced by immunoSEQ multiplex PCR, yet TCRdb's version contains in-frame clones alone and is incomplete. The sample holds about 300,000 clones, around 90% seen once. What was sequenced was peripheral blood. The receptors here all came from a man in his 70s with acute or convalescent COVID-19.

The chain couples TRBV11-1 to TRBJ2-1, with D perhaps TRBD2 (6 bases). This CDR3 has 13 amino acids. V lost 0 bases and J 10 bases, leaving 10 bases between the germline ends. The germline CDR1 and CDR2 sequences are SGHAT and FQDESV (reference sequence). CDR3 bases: TGTGCCAGCAGCTTAGCGGAGGGGACCGAGCAGTTCTTC. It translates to CASSLAEGTEQFF. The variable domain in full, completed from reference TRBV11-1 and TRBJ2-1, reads EAEVAQSPRYKITEKSQAVAFWCDPISGHATLYWYRQILGQGPELLVQFQDESVVDDSQLPKDRFSAERLKGVDSTLKIQPAELGDSAMYLCASSLAEGTEQFFGPGTRLTVL.

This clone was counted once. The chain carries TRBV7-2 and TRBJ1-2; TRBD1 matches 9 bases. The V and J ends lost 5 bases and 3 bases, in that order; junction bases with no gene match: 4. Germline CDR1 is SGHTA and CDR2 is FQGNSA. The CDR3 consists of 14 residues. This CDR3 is CASSLDRGDYGYTF. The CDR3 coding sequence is TGTGCCAGCAGCCTCGACAGGGGGGACTATGGCTACACCTTC.

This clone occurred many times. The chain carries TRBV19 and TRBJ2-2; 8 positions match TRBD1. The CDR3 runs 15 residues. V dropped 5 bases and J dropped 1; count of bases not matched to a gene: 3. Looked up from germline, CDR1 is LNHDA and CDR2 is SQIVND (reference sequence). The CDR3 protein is CASSSGQENTGELFF. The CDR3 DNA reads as TGTGCCAGTAGTTCGGGACAGGAGAACACCGGGGAGCTGTTTTTT.

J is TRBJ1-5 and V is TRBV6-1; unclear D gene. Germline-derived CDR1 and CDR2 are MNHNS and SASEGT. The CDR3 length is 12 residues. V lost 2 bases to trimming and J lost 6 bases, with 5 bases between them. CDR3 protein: CASSEIRQPQHF. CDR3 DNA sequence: TGTGCCAGCAGTGAAATCCGTCAGCCCCAGCATTTT.

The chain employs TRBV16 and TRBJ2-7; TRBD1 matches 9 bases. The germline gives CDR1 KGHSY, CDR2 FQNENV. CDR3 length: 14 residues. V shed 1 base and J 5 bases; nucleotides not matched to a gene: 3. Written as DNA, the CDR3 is TGTGCCAGCAGCCAATTACAGGGGGCCCACGAGCAGTACTTC. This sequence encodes CASSQLQGAHEQYF.

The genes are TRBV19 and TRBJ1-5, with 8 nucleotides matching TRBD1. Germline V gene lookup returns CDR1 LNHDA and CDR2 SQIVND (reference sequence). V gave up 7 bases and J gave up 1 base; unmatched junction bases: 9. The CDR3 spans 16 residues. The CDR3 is CASTELWTGSNQPQHF. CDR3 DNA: TGTGCCAGTACCGAACTCTGGACAGGGAGCAATCAGCCCCAGCATTTT.

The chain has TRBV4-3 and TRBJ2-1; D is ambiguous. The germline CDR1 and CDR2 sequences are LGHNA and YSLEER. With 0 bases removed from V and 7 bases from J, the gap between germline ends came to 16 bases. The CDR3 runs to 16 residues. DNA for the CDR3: TGCGCCAGCAGCCAAGATCTGGCTAGTCCTCAAAATGAGCAGTTCTTC. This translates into CASSQDLASPQNEQFF.

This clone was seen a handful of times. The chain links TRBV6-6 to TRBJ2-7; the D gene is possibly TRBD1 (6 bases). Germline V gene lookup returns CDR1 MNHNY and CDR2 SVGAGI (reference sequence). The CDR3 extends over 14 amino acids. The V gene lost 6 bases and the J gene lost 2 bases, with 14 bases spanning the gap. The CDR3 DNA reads TGTGCCAGCAGCCTGGGGACATCTACCTACGAGCAGTACTTC. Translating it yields CASSLGTSTYEQYF.

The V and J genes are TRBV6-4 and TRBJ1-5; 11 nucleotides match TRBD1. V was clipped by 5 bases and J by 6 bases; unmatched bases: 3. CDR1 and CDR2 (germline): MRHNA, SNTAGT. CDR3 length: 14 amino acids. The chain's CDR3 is CASSPGQGGQPQHF. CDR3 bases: TGTGCCAGCAGTCCGGGACAGGGGGGTCAGCCCCAGCATTTT.

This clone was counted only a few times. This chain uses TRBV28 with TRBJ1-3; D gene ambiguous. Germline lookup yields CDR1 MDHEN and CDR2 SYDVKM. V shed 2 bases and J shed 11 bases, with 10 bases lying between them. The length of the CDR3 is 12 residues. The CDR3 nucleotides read TGTGCCAGCAGTTTAGTGCGCGGGGCCATATATTTT. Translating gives CASSLVRGAIYF.

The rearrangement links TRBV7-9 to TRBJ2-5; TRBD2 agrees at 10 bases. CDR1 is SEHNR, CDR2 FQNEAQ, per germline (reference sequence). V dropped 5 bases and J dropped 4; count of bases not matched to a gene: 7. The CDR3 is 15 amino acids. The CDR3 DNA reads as TGTGCCAGCAGCGTCGCGCTAGCGGGGGCAGAGACCCAGTACTTC. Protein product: CASSVALAGAETQYF.

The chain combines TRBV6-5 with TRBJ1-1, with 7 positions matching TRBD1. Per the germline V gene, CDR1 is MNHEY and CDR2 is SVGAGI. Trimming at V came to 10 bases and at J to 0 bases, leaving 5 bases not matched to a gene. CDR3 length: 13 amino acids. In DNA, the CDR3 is TGTGCCACCATGACAGGGTTGAACACTGAAGCTTTCTTT. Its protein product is CATMTGLNTEAFF.

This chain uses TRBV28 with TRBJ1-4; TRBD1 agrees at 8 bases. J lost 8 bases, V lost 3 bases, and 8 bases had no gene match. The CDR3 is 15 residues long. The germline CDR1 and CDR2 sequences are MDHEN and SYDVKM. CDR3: CASSFGAGGWEKLFF. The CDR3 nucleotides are TGTGCCAGCAGTTTCGGGGCAGGGGGCTGGGAAAAACTGTTTTTT.

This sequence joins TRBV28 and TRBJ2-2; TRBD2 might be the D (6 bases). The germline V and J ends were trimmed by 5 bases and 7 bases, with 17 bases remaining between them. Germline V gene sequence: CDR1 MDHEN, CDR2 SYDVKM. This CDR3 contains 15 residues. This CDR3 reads CASSPLGTYGGELFF. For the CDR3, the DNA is TGTGCCAGCAGTCCGCTCGGGACTTACGGCGGGGAGCTGTTTTTT.

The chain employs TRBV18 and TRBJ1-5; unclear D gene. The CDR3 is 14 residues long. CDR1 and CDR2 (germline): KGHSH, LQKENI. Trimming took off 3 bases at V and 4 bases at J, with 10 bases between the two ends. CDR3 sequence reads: CASSPFRGNQPQHF. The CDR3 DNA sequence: TGTGCCAGCTCACCGTTTCGCGGAAATCAGCCCCAGCATTTT.

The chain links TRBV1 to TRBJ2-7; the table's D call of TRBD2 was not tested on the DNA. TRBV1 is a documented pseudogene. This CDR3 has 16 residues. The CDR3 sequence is CTSSQLKPGLVLEQYF. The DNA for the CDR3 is TGCACCAGCAGCCAACTAAAACCGGGACTAGTCTTAGAGCAGTACTTC.

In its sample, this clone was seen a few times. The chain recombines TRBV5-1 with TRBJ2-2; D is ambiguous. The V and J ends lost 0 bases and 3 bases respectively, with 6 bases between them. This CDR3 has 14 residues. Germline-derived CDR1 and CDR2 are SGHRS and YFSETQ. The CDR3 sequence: CASSLGQHTGELFF. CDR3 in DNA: TGCGCCAGCAGCTTGGGACAACACACCGGGGAGCTGTTTTTT.

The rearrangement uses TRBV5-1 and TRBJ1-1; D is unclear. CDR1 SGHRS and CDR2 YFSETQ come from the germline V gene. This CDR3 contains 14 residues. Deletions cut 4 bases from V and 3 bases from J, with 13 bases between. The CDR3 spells CASSAAKVDTEAFF. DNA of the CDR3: TGCGCCAGCAGCGCGGCTAAGGTGGACACTGAAGCTTTCTTT.

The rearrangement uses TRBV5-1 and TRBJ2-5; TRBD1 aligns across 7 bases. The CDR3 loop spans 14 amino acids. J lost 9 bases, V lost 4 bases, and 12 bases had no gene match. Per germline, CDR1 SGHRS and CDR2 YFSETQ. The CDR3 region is CASSNPRTGRSQYF. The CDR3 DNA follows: TGCGCCAGCAGCAATCCGCGGACAGGCCGGTCCCAGTACTTC.

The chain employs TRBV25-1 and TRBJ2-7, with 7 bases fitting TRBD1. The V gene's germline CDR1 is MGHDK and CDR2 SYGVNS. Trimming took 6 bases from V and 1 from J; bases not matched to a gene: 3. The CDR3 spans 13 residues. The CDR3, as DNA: TGTGCCAGCAGACGGGGACAGTCCTACGAGCAGTACTTC. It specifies CASRRGQSYEQYF.

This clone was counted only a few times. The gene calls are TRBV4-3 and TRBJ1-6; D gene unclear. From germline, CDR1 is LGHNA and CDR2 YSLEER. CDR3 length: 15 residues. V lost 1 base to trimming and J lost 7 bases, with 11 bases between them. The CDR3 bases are TGCGCCAGCAGCCAAGGCCAGGCCTTGAATTCACCCCTCCACTTT. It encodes CASSQGQALNSPLHF.

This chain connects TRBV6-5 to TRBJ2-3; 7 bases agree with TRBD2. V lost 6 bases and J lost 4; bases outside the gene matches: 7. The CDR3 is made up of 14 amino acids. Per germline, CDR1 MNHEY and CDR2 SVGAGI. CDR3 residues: CASRLSGNSDTQYF. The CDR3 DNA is TGTGCCAGCAGACTGAGCGGGAATTCAGATACGCAGTATTTT.

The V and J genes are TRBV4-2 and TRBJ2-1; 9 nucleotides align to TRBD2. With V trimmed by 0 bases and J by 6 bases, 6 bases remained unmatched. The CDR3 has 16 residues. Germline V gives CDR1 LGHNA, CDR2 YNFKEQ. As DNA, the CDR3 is TGTGCCAGCAGCCAAGATCTTCTAGCGGGACGCAATGAGCAGTTCTTC. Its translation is CASSQDLLAGRNEQFF.

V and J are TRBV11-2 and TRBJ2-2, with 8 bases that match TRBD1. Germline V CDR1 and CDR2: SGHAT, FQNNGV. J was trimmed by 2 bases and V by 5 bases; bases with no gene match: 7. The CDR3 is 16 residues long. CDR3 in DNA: TGTGCCAGCAGCGCAACCACAGGGGGAAACACCGGGGAGCTGTTTTTT. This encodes CASSATTGGNTGELFF.